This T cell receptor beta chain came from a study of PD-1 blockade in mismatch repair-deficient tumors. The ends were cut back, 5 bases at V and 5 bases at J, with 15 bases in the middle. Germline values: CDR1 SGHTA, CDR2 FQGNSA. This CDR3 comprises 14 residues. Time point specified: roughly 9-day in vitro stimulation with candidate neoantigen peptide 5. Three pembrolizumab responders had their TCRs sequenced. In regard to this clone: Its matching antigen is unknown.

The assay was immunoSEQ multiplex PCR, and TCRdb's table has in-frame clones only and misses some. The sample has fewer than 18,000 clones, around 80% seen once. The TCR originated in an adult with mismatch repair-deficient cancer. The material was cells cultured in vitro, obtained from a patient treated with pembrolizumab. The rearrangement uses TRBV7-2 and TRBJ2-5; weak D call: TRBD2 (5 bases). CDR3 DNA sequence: TGTGCCAGCAGCCGGTCCGGGGTGAAGGAGACCCAGTACTTC. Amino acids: CASSRSGVKETQYF.